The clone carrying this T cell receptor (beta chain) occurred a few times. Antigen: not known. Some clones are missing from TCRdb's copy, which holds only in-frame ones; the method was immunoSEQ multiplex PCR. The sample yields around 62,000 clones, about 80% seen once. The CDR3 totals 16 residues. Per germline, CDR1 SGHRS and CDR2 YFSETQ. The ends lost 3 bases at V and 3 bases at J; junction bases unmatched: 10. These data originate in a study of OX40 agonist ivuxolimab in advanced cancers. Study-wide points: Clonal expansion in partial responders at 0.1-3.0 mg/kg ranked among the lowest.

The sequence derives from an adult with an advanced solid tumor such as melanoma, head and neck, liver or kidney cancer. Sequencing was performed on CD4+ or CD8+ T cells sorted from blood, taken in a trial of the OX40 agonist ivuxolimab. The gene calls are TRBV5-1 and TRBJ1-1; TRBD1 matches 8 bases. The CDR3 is CASSYGVAGGYTEAFF. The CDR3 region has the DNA TGCGCCAGCAGCTATGGGGTAGCAGGGGGCTACACTGAAGCTTTCTTT.